A selection of T cell receptor beta chains follows, all from one sample in a study of blood T cell repertoires in COVID-19. TCRdb's table, derived via immunoSEQ multiplex PCR, lists solely in-frame clones and lacks some. Of under 250,000 clones in the sample, 65% to 90% were seen once. Sample: peripheral blood. These receptors originate from a human donor in a cohort sampled during active COVID-19. The conserved cysteine and the conserved F or W are not part of the CDR3 here. D genes are given only for firm matches.

>TRBV3-1/TRBV3-2|TRBJ2-5|TRBD2
ASSDPRLAGGRRETQY
>TRBV2|TRBJ2-5|.
ASNGQLQETQY
>TRBV11-2|TRBJ2-3|.
ASSLAPNRGSDTQY
>TRBV27|TRBJ2-1|.
ASSLRQANEQF
>TRBV28|TRBJ2-7|.
ASSLPGLYEQY
>TRBV5-1|TRBJ2-1|.
ASSGGWGSYNEQF
>TRBV7-4|TRBJ1-6|.
ASSSPLPTENSPLH
>TRBV2|TRBJ1-6|.
ASSLEQGVSPLH
>TRBV28|TRBJ2-1|TRBD1
ASSFGPGQGVAESSYNEQF
>TRBV2|TRBJ2-7|.
ASSAPDSSYEQY
>TRBV10-1|TRBJ1-1|.
ASSESIGPGETEAF
>TRBV2|TRBJ2-7|.
ASSEAREQY
>TRBV27|TRBJ2-7|TRBD1
ASSWTGPYEQY
>TRBV7-9|TRBJ2-1|TRBD1
ASSLGDRAYNEQF
>TRBV10-3|TRBJ2-1|TRBD2
AIRGDLAGVRDEQF
>TRBV4-1|TRBJ2-1|.
ASSQAGTAVYNEQF
>TRBV6-1|TRBJ2-7|TRBD2
ASSEGLAGGPSPYEQY
>TRBV27|TRBJ1-6|.
ASRPIGGWNSPLH
>TRBV3-1/TRBV3-2|TRBJ1-2|.
ASSQVRGGRGYGYT
>TRBV30|TRBJ1-3|.
AWSRSERNTIY
>TRBV29-1|TRBJ2-3|.
SGARGAGTPGDTQY
>TRBV2|TRBJ1-4|TRBD1
ASRKNRGTNEKLF
>TRBV6-5|TRBJ2-7|.
VKGGTHRNEQY
>TRBV3-1/TRBV3-2|TRBJ2-2|TRBD1
ASSQVQGAGTGELF
>TRBV19|TRBJ2-3|TRBD1
ASSPDGQGASDTQY